Listed below are T cell receptor beta chains from one sample, sequenced in a study of cytomegalovirus exposure and HLA in healthy donors. Produced via immunoSEQ multiplex PCR; TCRdb's table is partial and in-frame only. The sample includes 200,000 to 250,000 clones, 70% to 90% of them seen just once. Sequenced sample: PBMCs. The receptors come from a man aged 25 to 40 in good health and CMV-seronegative. The CDR3 runs from the conserved cysteine through the conserved F or W. A D gene is named only where the DNA matches it firmly. Clone size is stated in some rows and not others, as once, few, many or a class when expanded.

CDR3 protein: CASSSPSTGNSYEQYF; CDR3 DNA: TGTGCCAGTAGTTCCCCCTCGACAGGAAACTCCTACGAGCAGTACTTC; D gene: .; clone size: .; J gene: TRBJ2-7; V gene: TRBV19
CDR3 protein: CASSLAQGGYGYTF; CDR3 DNA: TGTGCCAGCAGCTTAGCTCAGGGAGGCTATGGCTACACCTTC; D gene: .; clone size: once; J gene: TRBJ1-2; V gene: TRBV7-8
CDR3 protein: CASSEASGGHEQYF; CDR3 DNA: TGTGCCAGCAGTGAAGCCAGCGGGGGCCACGAGCAGTACTTC; D gene: TRBD2; clone size: few; J gene: TRBJ2-7; V gene: TRBV2
CDR3 protein: CASIGRAEYGYTF; CDR3 DNA: TGTGCCAGCATTGGGCGAGCGGAGTATGGCTACACCTTC; D gene: .; clone size: once; J gene: TRBJ1-2; V gene: TRBV6-6
CDR3 protein: CASRDIHSGNTIYF; CDR3 DNA: TGTGCCAGCAGGGACATCCACTCTGGAAACACCATATATTTT; D gene: .; clone size: .; J gene: TRBJ1-3; V gene: TRBV6-5
CDR3 protein: CASSNNRGARSPLHF; CDR3 DNA: TGTGCCAGCAGCAACAACAGGGGTGCTCGATCACCCCTCCACTTT; D gene: TRBD1; clone size: .; J gene: TRBJ1-6; V gene: TRBV7-2
CDR3 protein: CASSFGGGAYNEQFF; CDR3 DNA: TGTGCCAGCAGTTTTGGAGGGGGGGCGTACAATGAGCAGTTCTTC; D gene: .; clone size: once; J gene: TRBJ2-1; V gene: TRBV28
CDR3 protein: CASSLGPRLAGANTGELFF; CDR3 DNA: TGTGCCAGCAGCTTAGGTCCCCGGTTAGCGGGCGCGAACACCGGGGAGCTGTTTTTT; D gene: TRBD2; clone size: .; J gene: TRBJ2-2; V gene: TRBV7-2
CDR3 protein: CASSLGQFNQPQHF; CDR3 DNA: TGTGCCAGCAGCCTGGGACAGTTCAATCAGCCCCAGCATTTT; D gene: TRBD1; clone size: .; J gene: TRBJ1-5; V gene: TRBV5-6
CDR3 protein: CASSRQAATNEKLFF; CDR3 DNA: TGTGCCAGCAGCCGACAGGCTGCAACTAATGAAAAACTGTTTTTT; D gene: .; clone size: .; J gene: TRBJ1-4; V gene: TRBV28
CDR3 protein: CASSSLTGTIHTF; CDR3 DNA: TGTGCCAGCAGCTCCCTTACAGGGACTATTCACACCTTC; D gene: .; clone size: .; J gene: TRBJ1-2; V gene: TRBV5-5
CDR3 protein: CASSPDRGVQKLFF; CDR3 DNA: TGTGCCAGCAGCCCAGACAGGGGAGTCCAAAAACTGTTTTTT; D gene: TRBD1; clone size: .; J gene: TRBJ1-4; V gene: TRBV7-2
CDR3 protein: CASSRTGLQETQYF; CDR3 DNA: TGCGCCAGCAGTCGGACGGGACTCCAAGAGACCCAGTACTTC; D gene: .; clone size: .; J gene: TRBJ2-5; V gene: TRBV5-1
CDR3 protein: CASSDSYISSYEQYF; CDR3 DNA: TGTGCCAGCAGCGACAGCTATATTAGCTCCTACGAGCAGTACTTC; D gene: .; clone size: .; J gene: TRBJ2-7; V gene: TRBV27
CDR3 protein: CASSDGSQETQYF; CDR3 DNA: TGTGCCAGCAGTGATGGCAGCCAAGAGACCCAGTACTTC; D gene: .; clone size: .; J gene: TRBJ2-5; V gene: TRBV2
CDR3 protein: CASSSPSDWNTEAFF; CDR3 DNA: TGTGCCAGCAGTTCCCCTTCGGACTGGAACACTGAAGCTTTCTTT; D gene: .; clone size: .; J gene: TRBJ1-1; V gene: TRBV28
CDR3 protein: CASSSADGSSYEQYF; CDR3 DNA: TGTGCCAGCAGTTCTGCGGACGGGAGCTCCTACGAGCAGTACTTC; D gene: .; clone size: .; J gene: TRBJ2-7; V gene: TRBV28
CDR3 protein: CASSLGLYTGELFF; CDR3 DNA: TGTGCCAGCAGCTTAGGTCTTTACACCGGGGAGCTGTTTTTT; D gene: .; clone size: .; J gene: TRBJ2-2; V gene: TRBV7-2
CDR3 protein: CSAINSYEQYF; CDR3 DNA: TGCAGTGCTATTAACTCCTACGAGCAGTACTTC; D gene: .; clone size: .; J gene: TRBJ2-7; V gene: TRBV20-1
CDR3 protein: CASSQDRGRVDSPLHF; CDR3 DNA: TGCGCCAGCAGCCAAGATCGAGGCAGGGTAGATTCACCCCTCCACTTT; D gene: .; clone size: .; J gene: TRBJ1-6; V gene: TRBV4-1
CDR3 protein: CASKDETGAHWQYF; CDR3 DNA: TGTGCCAGCAAGGACGAGACAGGGGCACATTGGCAGTATTTT; D gene: TRBD1; clone size: .; J gene: TRBJ2-3; V gene: TRBV6-6
CDR3 protein: CASRFRQAWDYEQYF; CDR3 DNA: TGTGCCAGCAGATTTAGACAGGCGTGGGATTACGAGCAGTACTTC; D gene: .; clone size: once; J gene: TRBJ2-7; V gene: TRBV6-5
CDR3 protein: CASSGQGFTGELFF; CDR3 DNA: TGCGCCAGCTCAGGACAGGGGTTCACCGGGGAGCTGTTTTTT; D gene: TRBD1; clone size: once; J gene: TRBJ2-2; V gene: TRBV5-1
CDR3 protein: CASSQRRQGDAGELFF; CDR3 DNA: TGTGCCAGCAGCCAAAGAAGACAGGGGGATGCCGGGGAGCTGTTTTTT; D gene: TRBD1; clone size: .; J gene: TRBJ2-2; V gene: TRBV7-8
CDR3 protein: CASPRPQHF; CDR3 DNA: TGTGCCAGCCCGCGGCCCCAGCATTTT; D gene: .; clone size: .; J gene: TRBJ1-5; V gene: TRBV28
CDR3 protein: CASNRGGGTEAFF; CDR3 DNA: TGTGCCAGCAACAGGGGGGGCGGCACTGAAGCTTTCTTT; D gene: TRBD1; clone size: few; J gene: TRBJ1-1; V gene: TRBV5-8
CDR3 protein: CASSQDRVDGYTF; CDR3 DNA: TGTGCCAGCTCACAGGACAGGGTCGATGGCTACACCTTC; D gene: TRBD1; clone size: .; J gene: TRBJ1-2; V gene: TRBV18
CDR3 protein: CASSAGAGGTGELFF; CDR3 DNA: TGTGCCAGCAGCGCGGGGGCGGGGGGCACCGGGGAGCTGTTTTTT; D gene: TRBD2; clone size: few; J gene: TRBJ2-2; V gene: TRBV5-4
CDR3 protein: CASSPGLAGYEQYF; CDR3 DNA: TGTGCCAGCAGTCCGGGGCTAGCGGGATACGAGCAGTACTTC; D gene: TRBD2; clone size: .; J gene: TRBJ2-7; V gene: TRBV2
CDR3 protein: CASSQEGQGNYGYTF; CDR3 DNA: TGCGCCAGCAGCCAAGAGGGACAGGGTAACTATGGCTACACCTTC; D gene: TRBD1; clone size: .; J gene: TRBJ1-2; V gene: TRBV4-3
CDR3 protein: CASSQDFAGASVLTF; CDR3 DNA: TGCGCCAGCAGCCAAGATTTCGCTGGGGCCAGCGTCCTGACTTTC; D gene: .; clone size: .; J gene: TRBJ2-6; V gene: TRBV4-3
CDR3 protein: CASSSTVNTEAFF; CDR3 DNA: TGTGCCAGCAGCTCGACAGTGAACACTGAAGCTTTCTTT; D gene: .; clone size: .; J gene: TRBJ1-1; V gene: TRBV7-3
CDR3 protein: CASTDRGNTGELFF; CDR3 DNA: TGCGCCAGCACAGATAGGGGGAACACCGGGGAGCTGTTTTTT; D gene: .; clone size: .; J gene: TRBJ2-2; V gene: TRBV5-1
CDR3 protein: CASSFTRTGPKDTQYF; CDR3 DNA: TGTGCCAGCAGCTTCACTCGGACAGGCCCCAAAGATACGCAGTATTTT; D gene: TRBD1; clone size: .; J gene: TRBJ2-3; V gene: TRBV7-9